The 25 T cell receptor beta chains given below trace back to one sample, sequenced in a study of post-analysis software for immune sequencing data. These receptors' antigens are unknown. Findings of the study overall: TRBV segments more frequent in patients than in controls numbered five and included TRBV5-6, TRBV5-1 and TRBV20-1.

The TCR beta cDNA libraries carried unique molecular identifiers. Each CDR3 protein gets one entry after TCRdb re-called the PCR reads with MiXCR. This table holds 800,000 to 950,000 distinct CDR3 sequences, about 50% found once. Sequenced: blood. The receptors shown here come from a girl aged 5-17 years with multiple sclerosis.

Comments on this clonotype: A much larger clone sits a single nucleotide away, making a read error possible. The rearrangement joins TRBV25-1 to TRBJ2-6; D call uncertain. The germline CDR1 and CDR2 sequences are MGHDK and SYGVNS. V shed 0 bases and J shed 0 bases, with 0 bases lying between them. The CDR3 is made up of 14 amino acids. For the CDR3, the DNA is TGTGCCAGCAGTGAATACTCTGGGGCCAACGTCCTGACTTTC. Residues: CASSEYSGANVLTF.

CDR3 nucleotide sequence: TGCGCCAGCAGCTTCGGGATGGGGTACGAGCAGTACTTC. Protein product: CASSFGMGYEQYF. The chain couples TRBV5-1 to TRBJ2-7; D possibly corresponds to TRBD2 (5 bases). Trimming pared 2 bases from V and 4 bases from J, leaving 10 bases between. The CDR3 covers 13 residues. Germline lookup yields CDR1 SGHRS and CDR2 YFSETQ.

This chain links TRBV7-8 with TRBJ2-1, with D possibly matching TRBD1 (5 bases). This CDR3 has 16 amino acids. Germline lookup yields CDR1 SGHVS and CDR2 FQNEAQ. Trimming cost V 5 bases and J 1 base, with 15 bases left between them. In DNA form, the CDR3 reads TGTGCCAGCAGCCCAAAGACAGTGTCTTCCTACAATGAGCAGTTCTTC. It codes for CASSPKTVSSYNEQFF. The full variable domain, its missing parts supplied by reference TRBV7-8 and TRBJ2-1, is GAGVSQSPRYKVAKRGQDVALRCDPISGHVSLFWYQQALGQGPEFLTYFQNEAQLDKSGLPSDRFFAERPEGSVSTLKIQRTQQEDSAVYLCASSPKTVSSYNEQFFGPGTRLTVL.

J is TRBJ2-1 and V is TRBV7-2, with D possibly TRBD2 on 7 matching bases. Germline CDR1 and CDR2: SGHTA and FQGNSA. V dropped 4 bases and J dropped 4 bases, with 17 bases sitting between them. The CDR3 contains 16 residues. For the CDR3, the DNA is TGTGCCAGCAGCTCTCCTTGGAGGGGGGGTTACAATGAGCAGTTCTTC. It translates to CASSSPWRGGYNEQFF.

This clonotype was picked up a small number of times. This rearrangement joins TRBV5-1 to TRBJ2-7; 12 nucleotides line up with TRBD2. The V gene end was trimmed by 4 bases and the J gene end by 4 bases; junction bases not matched to a gene: 3. This CDR3 is built from 14 residues. The germline V gene has CDR1 SGHRS and CDR2 YFSETQ. As DNA, the CDR3 is TGCGCCAGCAGCGACACTAGCGGGGGGTACGAGCAGTACTTC. Its protein is CASSDTSGGYEQYF.

CDR3 sequence: CASKSGGIDGDIQYF. DNA for the CDR3: TGTGCCAGCAAGAGCGGGGGGATAGACGGGGACATTCAGTACTTC. The chain links TRBV6-5 to TRBJ2-4, with 9 positions matching TRBD2. V gave up 7 bases and J gave up 8 bases; unmatched junction bases: 12. The germline CDR1 and CDR2 sequences are MNHEY and SVGAGI. CDR3 size: 15 residues.

This chain connects TRBV20-1 to TRBJ2-5, with D possibly being TRBD2 (6 bases). The V end lost 1 base, the J end lost 4 bases, and 10 bases lay between the germline ends. The V gene's germline CDR1 is DFQATT and CDR2 SNEGSKA (reference sequence). CDR3 length equals 13 residues. The CDR3 coding sequence is TGCAGTGCTAGAGTCGGGGGTCTAGAGACCCAGTACTTC. Protein: CSARVGGLETQYF.

This rearrangement joins TRBV12-3 or TRBV12-4 to TRBJ2-3; D is ambiguous. The CDR3 consists of 15 residues. The V end lost 3 bases, the J end lost 3 bases, and 13 bases lay between the germline ends. In DNA form, the CDR3 reads TGTGCCAGCAGTTTTGAGTCCCGAGGTACAGATACGCAGTATTTT. Protein: CASSFESRGTDTQYF.

Details on this clonotype: This could be a read error, since a much larger clone is one nucleotide away. The V and J genes are TRBV29-1 and TRBJ2-3; D ambiguous. Germline V CDR1 and CDR2: SQVTM, ANQGSEA. This CDR3 comprises 11 residues. V was shortened by 5 bases and J by 6 bases, with 9 bases between the two germline ends. The CDR3 nucleotides are TGCAGCGTTTCGGTCGGTGATACGCAGTATTTT. Its protein product is CSVSVGDTQYF.

The table lists this clonotype with a few counts. This chain uses TRBV7-9 with TRBJ2-3; 8 bases fit TRBD2. This CDR3 is built from 16 residues. Looked up from germline, CDR1 is SEHNR and CDR2 is FQNEAQ (reference sequence). The V and J ends lost 0 bases and 0 bases, in that order; junction bases with no gene match: 2. CDR3 loop: CASSLASGRSTDTQYF. CDR3 nucleotides: TGTGCCAGCAGCTTAGCAAGCGGGAGAAGCACAGATACGCAGTATTTT.

The sample holds one count of this clonotype. The chain combines TRBV14 with TRBJ1-4, with TRBD1 matching over 12 bases. Germline V gives CDR1 SGHDN, CDR2 FVKESK. The CDR3 has 15 residues. V lost 4 bases to trimming and J lost 10 bases; unmatched junction nucleotides: 7. The CDR3 DNA sequence: TGTGCCAGCAGCCTTACCGGGACAGGGGGCGCAAAACTGTTTTTT. Its translation is CASSLTGTGGAKLFF.

This clonotype was picked up a small number of times. This chain joins TRBV29-1 and TRBJ1-2; D gene uncertain. V was clipped by 1 base and J by 8 bases, with 8 bases between them. The CDR3 covers 11 residues. Germline V gene lookup returns CDR1 SQVTM and CDR2 ANQGSEA. CDR3 amino acids: CSVEGLKGYTF. The CDR3 coding sequence is TGCAGCGTTGAAGGGCTCAAGGGCTACACCTTC. Full variable domain (remainder filled in from reference TRBV29-1 and TRBJ1-2): SAVISQKPSRDICQRGTSLTIQCQVDSQVTMMFWYRQQPGQSLTLIATANQGSEATYESGFVIDKFPISRPNLTFSTLTVSNMSPEDSSIYLCSVEGLKGYTFGSGTRLTVV.

This clonotype has a handful of counts. The CDR3 DNA sequence: TGTGCCACCAGCAGAGAGGTCCTTTCTAACTATGGCTACACCTTC. Protein sequence: CATSREVLSNYGYTF. The genes are TRBV15 and TRBJ1-2; D is unclear. The V gene lost 0 bases and the J gene lost 0 bases, with 8 bases spanning the gap. This CDR3 is 15 amino acids long. The germline V gene encodes CDR1 LNHNV and CDR2 YYDKDF (reference sequence).

V usage is TRBV20-1 and J usage is TRBJ2-7; the D is unclear. The V gene's germline CDR1 is DFQATT and CDR2 SNEGSKA (reference sequence). Trimming stripped 1 base from V and 4 bases from J, with 20 bases between. This CDR3 region has 16 residues. The CDR3 spells CSARGVGPFGSYEQYF. The DNA for the CDR3 is TGCAGTGCTAGAGGGGTCGGGCCTTTCGGGTCTTACGAGCAGTACTTC.

Regarding this clonotype: The germline gene is not matched at one end of the junction; a read error may be the cause. The chain recombines TRBV20-1 with TRBJ2-7; 8 bases agree with TRBD1. CDR1 DFQATT and CDR2 SNEGSKA come from the germline V gene (reference sequence). The CDR3 spans 14 residues. The CDR3 nucleotides are TGCAGTGCAAGAGAGGGACAGGTCTCCTACGAGCAGTACTTC. It is translated as CSAREGQVSYEQYF.

This chain links TRBV15 with TRBJ2-3; TRBD2 agrees at 14 bases. The CDR3 is made up of 20 amino acids. The V gene end was trimmed by 3 bases and the J gene end by 8 bases; junction bases not matched to a gene: 19. Germline CDR1 is LNHNV and CDR2 is YYDKDF (reference sequence). CDR3 bases: TGTGCCACCAGCAGGCCCCCATATGATCCGGGACTAGCGGGAGTGGCTACGCAGTATTTT. Amino acid sequence: CATSRPPYDPGLAGVATQYF. Full variable domain (outside the CDR3, taken from reference TRBV15 and TRBJ2-3): DAMVIQNPRYQVTQFGKPVTLSCSQTLNHNVMYWYQQKSSQAPKLLFHYYDKDFNNEADTPDNFQSRRPNTSFCFLDIRSPGLGDTAMYLCATSRPPYDPGLAGVATQYFGPGTRLTVL.

This clonotype appeared a few times. The V and J genes are TRBV27 and TRBJ2-7, with D uncertain. This CDR3 has 13 amino acids. The V end was cut by 5 bases, the J end by 3 bases, with 11 bases between. Germline V lookup: CDR1 MNHEY, CDR2 SMNVEV (reference sequence). CDR3: CASSPRVSYEQYF. CDR3 DNA sequence: TGTGCCAGCAGTCCCCGGGTCAGCTACGAGCAGTACTTC.

The J gene is TRBJ1-2, the V gene TRBV7-3; TRBD1 matches at 9 bases. The CDR3 is 15 amino acids. J gave up 1 base and V 3 bases, and 3 bases lay outside the gene matches. Germline V gene sequence: CDR1 SGHTA, CDR2 FQGTGA. CDR3 amino acids: CASSLNRGLNYGYTF. The CDR3 nucleotides read TGTGCCAGCAGCTTGAACAGGGGGCTTAACTATGGCTACACCTTC.

The rearrangement links TRBV5-5 to TRBJ1-1, with D perhaps TRBD1 (5 bases). The CDR3 runs to 15 residues. Looked up from germline, CDR1 is SGHKS and CDR2 is YYEKEE (reference sequence). V shed 2 bases and J shed 3 bases, with 14 bases lying between them. The CDR3 spells CASSFSGIRDTEAFF. The CDR3 region has the DNA TGTGCCAGCAGCTTCTCAGGGATAAGGGACACTGAAGCTTTCTTT.

This chain links TRBV27 with TRBJ2-4; 8 bases agree with TRBD2. Matching the DNA end better, TRBJ2-7 makes the J call doubtful. The CDR3 covers 15 residues. CDR1 and CDR2 from the germline V gene are MNHEY and SMNVEV (reference sequence). The CDR3 here is CASSPLAGGRDEQYF. The CDR3 nucleotides read TGTGCCAGCAGTCCCCTGGCGGGAGGCAGGGACGAGCAGTACTTC.

This clonotype was counted between two and nine times. The chain combines TRBV7-9 with TRBJ1-1; tentative D call: TRBD1 (6 bases). Deletions cut 6 bases from V and 3 bases from J, with 17 bases between. The CDR3 has 15 residues. From germline, CDR1 is SEHNR and CDR2 FQNEAQ (reference sequence). Here the CDR3 DNA reads TGTGCCAGCAGATATTGGCAGGGGAGTGACACTGAAGCTTTCTTT. Protein: CASRYWQGSDTEAFF.

This clonotype was detected only a few times. The chain links TRBV4-2 to TRBJ2-7; possible D gene TRBD1, 6 bases. This CDR3 spans 17 amino acids. Germline lookup yields CDR1 LGHNA and CDR2 YNFKEQ. Trimming removed 0 bases from V and 5 bases from J, with 20 bases in between. CDR3 bases: TGTGCCAGCAGCCAAGACTGGAGTGGGACAAGTCGGCACGAGCAGTACTTC. It translates to CASSQDWSGTSRHEQYF.

The rearrangement uses TRBV7-2 and TRBJ2-1, with a weak D call TRBD2 (5 bases). Trimming shortened V by 10 bases and J by 3 bases, and 19 bases separated the two germline ends. Germline V CDR1 and CDR2: SGHTA, FQGNSA. The CDR3 totals 15 residues. The CDR3 DNA is TGTGCCACCTTAGCGACCCGCGACATCTACAATGAGCAGTTCTTC. It encodes CATLATRDIYNEQFF.

This clonotype showed up just a few times. V usage is TRBV6-5 and J usage is TRBJ1-6; the match to TRBD1 covers 7 bases. CDR3 size: 12 residues. Germline CDR1 reads MNHEY; CDR2 reads SVGAGI. The V segment lost 2 bases and the J segment 14 bases; nucleotides outside the gene matches: 3. In DNA, the CDR3 is TGTGCCAGCAGTTACCTGGACAGGACCCTCCACTTT. As protein: CASSYLDRTLHF.

The rearrangement uses TRBV6-1 and TRBJ2-4; 7 nucleotides align to TRBD2. Judging by the DNA end, TRBJ2-7 fits better; the J call may be wrong. From germline, CDR1 is MNHNS and CDR2 SASEGT. CDR3 length equals 16 residues. Here the CDR3 DNA reads TGTGCCAGCAGTGAGGGAAGAAGCGGGACCTCCTACGAGCAGTACTTC. Protein sequence: CASSEGRSGTSYEQYF.